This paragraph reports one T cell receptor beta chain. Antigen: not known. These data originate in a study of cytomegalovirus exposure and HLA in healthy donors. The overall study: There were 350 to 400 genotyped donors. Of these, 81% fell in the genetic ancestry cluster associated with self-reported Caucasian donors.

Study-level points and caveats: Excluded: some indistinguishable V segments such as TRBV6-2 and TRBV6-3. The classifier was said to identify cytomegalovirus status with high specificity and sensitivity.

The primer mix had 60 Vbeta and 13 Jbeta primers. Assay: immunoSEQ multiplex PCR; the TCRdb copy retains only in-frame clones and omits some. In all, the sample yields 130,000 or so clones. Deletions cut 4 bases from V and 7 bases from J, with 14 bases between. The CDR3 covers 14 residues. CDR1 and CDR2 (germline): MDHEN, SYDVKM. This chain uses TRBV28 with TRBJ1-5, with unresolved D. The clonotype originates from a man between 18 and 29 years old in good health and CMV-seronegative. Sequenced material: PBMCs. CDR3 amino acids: CASSSTRVGQPQHF. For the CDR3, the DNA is TGTGCCAGCAGTTCCACGAGGGTTGGGCAGCCCCAGCATTTT.